The rows below give T cell receptor beta chains drawn from one sample of a study of blood T cell repertoires in COVID-19. This table comes from immunoSEQ multiplex PCR, and its TCRdb copy is limited to in-frame clones, with some not included. The sample lists a few hundred thousand clones; around 84% were seen once. The specimen was peripheral blood. These receptors all come from a woman younger than 30 with acute or convalescent COVID-19. CDR3s include the opening cysteine and the closing phenylalanine or tryptophan. The D gene is left open where the match is weak. Part of the rows lack a size; the others show once, few, many or a class for expanded clones.

>TRBV5-4|TRBJ1-2|-|TRBD1
CASSLNRGSYGYTF
TGTGCCAGCAGCTTGAACAGGGGGAGCTATGGCTACACCTTC
>TRBV29-1|TRBJ2-3|-|TRBD1
CSVIYLQGTTDTQYF
TGCAGCGTCATATACCTACAGGGGACCACAGATACGCAGTATTTT
>TRBV28|TRBJ1-2|-|TRBD1
CAIYRGRNYGYTF
TGTGCCATCTACAGGGGGCGCAACTATGGCTACACCTTC
>TRBV14|TRBJ2-3|once|-
CASSQAGLTFLVDTQYF
TGTGCCAGCAGCCAAGCCGGACTGACATTCTTGGTGGATACGCAGTATTTT
>TRBV29-1|TRBJ1-2|-|TRBD1
CSVEDPGGGYGYTF
TGCAGCGTTGAAGACCCAGGGGGCGGCTATGGCTACACCTTC
>TRBV5-4|TRBJ1-2|once|-
CASSLVLGGYGYTF
TGTGCCAGCAGCTTGGTGCTTGGAGGCTATGGCTACACCTTC
>TRBV6-5|TRBJ1-5|-|-
CASRPQGSNQPQHF
TGTGCCAGCAGACCTCAGGGAAGCAATCAGCCCCAGCATTTT
>TRBV5-1|TRBJ2-7|-|-
CASSLGGSGQTYEQYF
TGCGCCAGCAGCTTGGGAGGTAGCGGACAAACCTACGAGCAGTACTTC
>TRBV24-1|TRBJ1-2|few|TRBD1
CATSDPGTGEGYGYTF
TGTGCCACCAGTGACCCCGGGACAGGGGAAGGCTATGGCTACACCTTC
>TRBV2|TRBJ1-5|-|TRBD1
CASGRDSYYSNQPQHF
TGTGCCAGCGGCCGGGACAGTTACTATAGCAATCAGCCCCAGCATTTT
>TRBV5-1|TRBJ2-3|once|-
CASSLEPSTDTQYF
TGCGCCAGCAGCTTGGAGCCATCCACAGATACGCAGTATTTT
>TRBV5-4|TRBJ1-2|-|TRBD1
CASSYDRGHGYTF
TGTGCCAGCAGTTATGACAGGGGACATGGCTACACCTTC
>TRBV10-3|TRBJ2-3|-|TRBD2
CAISESAGTSVYTQYF
TGTGCCATCAGTGAGTCGGCCGGGACTAGCGTGTATACGCAGTATTTT
>TRBV11-2|TRBJ2-7|-|-
CASSFYLPYEQYF
TGTGCCAGCAGCTTCTACCTTCCCTACGAGCAGTACTTC
>TRBV7-2|TRBJ2-7|-|-
CASSLGGKTYEQYF
TGTGCCAGCAGCTTAGGCGGGAAAACCTACGAGCAGTACTTC
>TRBV3-1/TRBV3-2|TRBJ1-1|-|-
CASSPLGAESNTEAFF
TGTGCCAGCAGCCCATTGGGGGCAGAAAGCAACACTGAAGCTTTCTTT
>TRBV2|TRBJ1-1|-|-
CASSEESGKALEAFF
TGTGCCAGCAGTGAAGAGTCCGGCAAGGCTTTGGAGGCTTTCTTT
>TRBV4-1|TRBJ2-2|-|-
CASSLRSPNTGELFF
TGCGCCAGCAGCCTCAGGTCCCCGAACACCGGGGAGCTGTTTTTT
>TRBV9|TRBJ2-5|-|TRBD1
CASTRQGTGGETQYF
TGTGCCAGCACCCGACAAGGGACAGGGGGAGAGACCCAGTACTTC
>TRBV6-1|TRBJ1-3|-|-
CASSEARANTIYF
TGTGCCAGCAGTGAAGCGAGGGCAAACACCATATATTTT
>TRBV5-4|TRBJ1-2|-|-
CASSLWGRDGYTF
TGTGCCAGCAGCTTGTGGGGGAGGGATGGCTACACCTTC
>TRBV7-8|TRBJ2-2|few|TRBD2
CASSKPGLAEKNTGELFF
TGTGCCAGCAGCAAACCGGGACTAGCGGAAAAGAACACCGGGGAGCTGTTTTTT
>TRBV11-2|TRBJ1-1|-|-
CASSLGGPTEAFF
TGTGCCAGCAGCTTGGGGGGGCCCACTGAAGCTTTCTTT
>TRBV5-8|TRBJ1-1|-|-
CASRPVESYTEAFF
TGTGCCAGCAGACCGGTAGAGTCGTACACTGAAGCTTTCTTT
>TRBV5-1|TRBJ1-1|-|-
CASSFVAGEEAFF
TGCGCCAGCAGCTTCGTGGCAGGGGAAGAAGCTTTCTTT
>TRBV5-4|TRBJ2-5|-|-
CASSLEGIREETQYF
TGTGCCAGCAGCTTGGAAGGGATCAGGGAAGAGACCCAGTACTTC
>TRBV9|TRBJ1-2|-|-
CASSGENYGYTF
TGTGCCAGCAGCGGGGAGAACTATGGCTACACCTTC
>TRBV4-1|TRBJ2-2|-|-
CASSQGHPPNTGELFF
TGCGCCAGCAGCCAAGGGCATCCCCCTAACACCGGGGAGCTGTTTTTT
>TRBV5-6|TRBJ1-1|-|TRBD1
CASSVQGALRTEAFF
TGTGCCAGCAGCGTACAGGGGGCGTTGCGGACTGAAGCTTTCTTT
>TRBV19|TRBJ1-5|-|-
CASSIAGELQHF
TGTGCCAGTAGTATAGCGGGAGAACTCCAGCATTTT
>TRBV2|TRBJ1-1|-|TRBD1
CASTPGQGNTEAFF
TGTGCCAGCACTCCGGGACAGGGGAACACTGAAGCTTTCTTT